The 25 T cell receptor beta chains below come from one sample, sequenced in a study of blood T cell repertoires in COVID-19 (TCRdb year 2020). The receptor library was made with the immunoSEQ multiplex PCR assay. TCRdb re-hosts the immuneACCESS table, in-frame sequences only. Its copies lack some clones; in the studies checked, an unresolved V gene accounts for under half of them, and the cause for the rest is not known. For this sample there are approximately 210,000 clones; around four fifths appear just once. The top ten hold roughly a tenth of the sample. The specimen sequenced was peripheral blood. The receptors stem from a woman aged 80 or older with COVID-19, enrolled during active disease.

V and J are TRBV6-5 and TRBJ1-1; D unresolved. Germline CDR1 MNHEY, CDR2 SVGAGI. V was clipped by 7 bases and J by 5 bases, with 14 bases between them. The CDR3 is made up of 13 amino acids. This chain's CDR3 is CASMFPGRTEAFF. CDR3 bases: TGTGCCAGCATGTTCCCAGGCAGGACTGAAGCTTTCTTT.

The V call is TRBV7-2, the J call TRBJ1-5, with TRBD1 matching over 7 bases. Germline V gene lookup returns CDR1 SGHTA and CDR2 FQGNSA. Trimming removed 4 bases from V and 15 bases from J; junction bases left unmatched: 6. The CDR3 is 11 residues long. DNA of the CDR3: TGTGCCAGCAGCTCGGGACAGTCGTGGCATTTT. It is translated as CASSSGQSWHF.

In its sample, this clone was seen once. The V call is TRBV5-1, the J call TRBJ2-2, with a possible D match to TRBD1 (6 bases). Germline V lookup: CDR1 SGHRS, CDR2 YFSETQ. Trimming shortened V by 5 bases and J by 3 bases, and 11 bases separated the two germline ends. The CDR3 is made up of 14 amino acids. The DNA of the CDR3 is TGCGCCAGCAGTTCACAGGGCGACACCGGGGAGCTGTTTTTT. This gives the protein CASSSQGDTGELFF.

The chain combines TRBV5-4 with TRBJ2-7, with D possibly being TRBD1 (6 bases). CDR3 size: 15 residues. V shed 4 bases and J shed 4 bases, with 18 bases lying between them. Germline CDR1 SGHNT, CDR2 YYREEE (reference sequence). This CDR3 is CASSKPGQQSYEQYF. The DNA of the CDR3 is TGTGCCAGCAGCAAACCAGGACAGCAGAGTTACGAGCAGTACTTC.

The chain uses TRBV2 and TRBJ1-2; no clear D gene. Looked up from germline, CDR1 is SNHLY and CDR2 is FYNNEI. Trimming took off 8 bases at V and 1 base at J, with 17 bases between the two ends. The CDR3 totals 15 residues. The CDR3 region is CASRTRLSHNYGYTF. In DNA, the CDR3 is TGTGCCAGCCGCACTAGGCTCTCCCATAACTATGGCTACACCTTC.

The rearrangement uses TRBV28 and TRBJ1-3; no clear D. Trimming cost V 7 bases and J 1 base, with 20 bases left between them. Germline-derived CDR1 and CDR2 are MDHEN and SYDVKM. The length of the CDR3 is 17 residues. Here the CDR3 reads CASIRHGILRSGNTIYF. The CDR3 DNA sequence: TGTGCCAGCATTCGGCACGGGATCTTGCGGTCTGGAAACACCATATATTTT.

This rearrangement joins TRBV6-6 to TRBJ2-6, with 8 nucleotides matching TRBD2. Germline V gives CDR1 MNHNY, CDR2 SVGAGI (reference sequence). V dropped 8 bases and J dropped 2; count of bases not matched to a gene: 8. The CDR3 is made up of 16 amino acids. The CDR3 DNA follows: TGTGCCAGCTCCAACGGGGGGGGAGCTGGGGCCAACGTCCTGACTTTC. It codes for CASSNGGGAGANVLTF.

The rearrangement joins TRBV24-1 to TRBJ2-7, with 11 bases lining up with TRBD1. Germline V CDR1 and CDR2: KGHDR, SFDVKD. The CDR3 consists of 18 residues. Trimming cost V 1 base and J 3 bases; bases outside gene matches: 10. The CDR3 DNA reads TGTGCCACCAGTGATTTTCGTGGACAGGGGGCGAAAGGCTACGAGCAGTACTTC. Translation: CATSDFRGQGAKGYEQYF.

The J gene is TRBJ1-6, the V gene TRBV28; D gene uncertain. Deletions cut 7 bases from V and 10 bases from J, with 14 bases between. CDR1 and CDR2 from the germline V gene are MDHEN and SYDVKM. The CDR3 is 13 amino acids. CDR3 in amino acids: CASTDKTTSPLHF. The CDR3, as DNA: TGTGCCAGCACCGATAAAACTACGTCACCCCTCCACTTT.

The rearrangement links TRBV5-4 to TRBJ2-7, with 8 bases matching TRBD2. Trimming cost V 4 bases and J 2 bases; bases outside gene matches: 2. This CDR3 contains 13 residues. Germline V CDR1 and CDR2: SGHNT, YYREEE (reference sequence). The CDR3 loop reads CASSAGGTYEQYF. The CDR3 DNA is TGTGCCAGCAGCGCGGGGGGAACCTACGAGCAGTACTTC.

The chain combines TRBV6-5 with TRBJ1-1; 9 nucleotides align to TRBD1. The CDR3 is made up of 13 amino acids. From germline, CDR1 is MNHEY and CDR2 SVGAGI. V dropped 6 bases and J dropped 4; count of bases not matched to a gene: 3. CDR3 sequence (DNA): TGTGCCAGCAGGGGGACAGGGTCCACTGAAGCTTTCTTT. This translates into CASRGTGSTEAFF.

This sequence joins TRBV10-3 and TRBJ2-5; 8 positions agree with TRBD1. The germline V gene has CDR1 ENHRY and CDR2 SYGVKD. The CDR3 runs to 12 residues. V dropped 11 bases and J dropped 5; count of bases not matched to a gene: 7. The CDR3 nucleotides read TGTGCCTCATCCCGGGACAGGGAGACCCAGTACTTC. This translates into CASSRDRETQYF.

The gene calls are TRBV7-9 and TRBJ1-2; 8 positions agree with TRBD1. Trimming removed 0 bases from V and 6 bases from J; junction bases left unmatched: 0. Looked up from germline, CDR1 is SEHNR and CDR2 is FQNEAQ (reference sequence). The CDR3 covers 13 residues. This CDR3 is CASSLATGDGYTF. The CDR3, as DNA: TGTGCCAGCAGCTTAGCGACAGGGGATGGCTACACCTTC.

The chain links TRBV6-5 to TRBJ2-3, with D maybe TRBD2 (6 bases). The CDR3 contains 13 residues. Trimming removed 6 bases at V and 8 bases at J, with 15 bases between. CDR1 and CDR2 from the germline V gene are MNHEY and SVGAGI. CDR3 DNA sequence: TGTGCCAGCAGCGGGGGAGGCCGAGGTACGCAGTATTTT. Encoded protein: CASSGGGRGTQYF.

As concerns this clone: The same CDR3 also results from other DNA sequences found in this sample. CDR3 residues: CSVTRGSYEQYF. CDR3 bases: TGCAGCGTTACACGGGGGTCCTACGAGCAGTACTTC. The chain links TRBV29-1 to TRBJ2-7; D perhaps matches TRBD2 (6 bases). V was cut by 5 bases and J by 1 base, with 9 bases left in between. Germline V gene data show CDR1 as SQVTM and CDR2 as ANQGSEA. The CDR3 has 12 residues.

V and J are TRBV28 and TRBJ1-5; D is undetermined. Germline assignment: CDR1 MDHEN and CDR2 SYDVKM. This CDR3 has 14 residues. V lost 2 bases, J lost 4 bases, and 9 bases lay in between. CDR3 DNA: TGTGCCAGCAGTTTAGCGGCCCTGAATCAGCCCCAGCATTTT. It encodes CASSLAALNQPQHF.

The gene calls are TRBV7-9 and TRBJ2-1, with 10 nucleotides matching TRBD2. Per the germline V gene, CDR1 is SEHNR and CDR2 is FQNEAQ (reference sequence). There are 14 residues in the CDR3. Losses at the gene ends were 2 bases for V and 10 bases for J; bases not matched to a gene: 5. The CDR3 spells CASSLLAGDGEQFF. As DNA, the CDR3 is TGTGCCAGCAGCTTACTAGCGGGGGACGGGGAGCAGTTCTTC.

The chain has TRBV27 and TRBJ1-2; D gene unclear. The V and J ends lost 6 bases and 4 bases respectively, with 12 bases between them. Germline loops: CDR1 MNHEY, CDR2 SMNVEV (reference sequence). The CDR3 runs to 13 residues. DNA of the CDR3: TGTGCCAGCAGCGATGGACGGGGCTATGGCTACACCTTC. Its translation: CASSDGRGYGYTF.

The rearrangement uses TRBV3-1 (or the pseudogene TRBV3-2) and TRBJ1-1; the D is unclear. Germline CDR1 LGHDT, CDR2 YNNKEL (reference sequence). V lost 3 bases and J 1 base, leaving 6 bases between the germline ends. This CDR3 contains 13 residues. The CDR3, as DNA: TGTGCCAGCAGCCAGTTCCAGAACACTGAAGCTTTCTTT. This gives the protein CASSQFQNTEAFF.

V and J are TRBV10-2 and TRBJ1-2, with TRBD1 identical over 8 bases. This CDR3 is built from 15 residues. Germline values: CDR1 WSHSY, CDR2 SAAADI. V was pared by 4 bases and J by 7 bases, with 11 bases of the junction left unmatched. In nucleotides, the CDR3 is TGCGCCAGCAGTGGGGACAGGCTGCTATCGAGTGGCTACACCTTC. Translating it yields CASSGDRLLSSGYTF.

The chain uses TRBV6-6 and TRBJ2-5; 12 bases map to TRBD1. The germline V gene has CDR1 MNHNY and CDR2 SVGAGI (reference sequence). The trim removed 5 bases at V and 1 base at J, leaving 2 bases unmatched. The CDR3 sequence is 15 residues long. CDR3 sequence: CASSKGQGAQETQYF. The CDR3 nucleotides are TGTGCCAGCAGTAAGGGACAGGGGGCCCAAGAGACCCAGTACTTC.

The chain joins TRBV24-1 to TRBJ2-2; 8 nucleotides agree with TRBD2. Germline V gene data show CDR1 as KGHDR and CDR2 as SFDVKD. With V trimmed by 4 bases and J by 5 bases, 8 bases remained unmatched. This CDR3 has 16 residues. The CDR3 region is CATSDQLADNTGELFF. Here the CDR3 DNA reads TGTGCCACCAGTGACCAACTAGCGGACAATACCGGGGAGCTGTTTTTT.

The chain recombines TRBV10-1 with TRBJ1-1, with 10 bases lining up with TRBD1. The trim removed 8 bases at V and 5 bases at J, leaving 5 bases unmatched. CDR3 size: 13 residues. The germline V gene has CDR1 WNHNN and CDR2 SYGVQD (reference sequence). The chain's CDR3 is CASRRQGATEAFF. In nucleotides, the CDR3 is TGCGCCAGCCGAAGACAGGGGGCAACTGAAGCTTTCTTT.

The rearrangement links TRBV5-4 to TRBJ1-1; D is perhaps TRBD1 (6 bases). This CDR3 is built from 16 residues. V was trimmed by 3 bases and J by 1 base, leaving 16 bases between them. CDR1 is SGHNT and CDR2 is YYREEE in the germline V gene (reference sequence). CDR3 sequence reads: CASSSGQRTSNTEAFF. For the CDR3, the DNA is TGTGCCAGCAGCTCCGGACAGCGTACCTCGAACACTGAAGCTTTCTTT.

V is TRBV6-5 and J is TRBJ2-1; the match to TRBD1 covers 11 bases. Trimming cost V 6 bases and J 7 bases; bases outside gene matches: 5. There are 14 residues in the CDR3. Germline V gives CDR1 MNHEY, CDR2 SVGAGI. The CDR3 DNA reads as TGTGCCAGCAGACCCGGGACAGGGGGTAATGAGCAGTTCTTC. Amino acids: CASRPGTGGNEQFF.